A single sample is the source of the 28 T cell receptor beta chains below, sequenced in a study of shared clonotypes between healthy human individuals. Using immunoSEQ multiplex PCR, the repertoire was profiled, and TCRdb retains in-frame clones only, with some absent. The sample records about 1.5 million clones, 95% to 99% being singletons. Sequencing used naive CD4+ T cells sorted from blood. Described subset: CD45RA+ positively selected. Receptors originate from a man aged 25 to 45 in good health.

J is TRBJ2-7 and V is TRBV6-1, with 9 nucleotides matching TRBD1. Losses at the gene ends were 6 bases for V and 3 bases for J; bases not matched to a gene: 15. CDR3 length equals 17 residues. CDR1 is MNHNS, CDR2 SASEGT, per germline. The CDR3 DNA follows: TGTGCCAGCAGCGAAACACAGGGGGCGAGTTACGTCTACGAGCAGTACTTC. It encodes CASSETQGASYVYEQYF.

For this clone: This specimen includes other DNA sequences encoding the same CDR3. The rearrangement joins TRBV9 to TRBJ2-7; 10 bases align to TRBD2. With 0 bases clipped from V and 3 bases from J, the junction kept 3 bases outside the gene matches. Germline values: CDR1 SGDLS, CDR2 YYNGEE. The CDR3 contains 15 residues. The CDR3 nucleotides are TGTGCCAGCAGCGTAGGCCTAGCGGGAGACTACGAGCAGTACTTC. Its protein product is CASSVGLAGDYEQYF.

V and J are TRBV18 and TRBJ2-7; 9 bases line up with TRBD1. This CDR3 spans 16 amino acids. Germline loops: CDR1 KGHSH, CDR2 LQKENI. With V trimmed by 2 bases and J by 2 bases, 7 bases remained unmatched. The CDR3 is CASSPSIGTGTYEQYF. In DNA, the CDR3 is TGTGCCAGCTCACCATCAATCGGGACAGGGACCTACGAGCAGTACTTC.

As to this clone: One end of the junction is discordant with germline, which a read error may explain. The chain employs TRBV5-4 and TRBJ2-5; D unclear. The CDR3 contains 12 residues. Germline CDR1 and CDR2: SGHNT and YYREEE (reference sequence). The CDR3 sequence: CASSHDQETQYF. CDR3 sequence (DNA): TGTGCCAGCAGCCACGACCAGGAGACCCAGTACTTC.

The DNA for the CDR3 is TGCGCCAGCAGTTCCACTAGCGGGAGGTCACCGAGCTCCTACGAGCAGTACTTC. Amino acids: CASSSTSGRSPSSYEQYF. The V and J genes are TRBV10-2 and TRBJ2-7; 12 positions match TRBD2. There are 18 residues in the CDR3. The germline CDR1 and CDR2 sequences are WSHSY and SAAADI. V lost 5 bases, J lost 0 bases, and 11 bases stayed unmatched.

This chain connects TRBV5-1 to TRBJ2-7; 8 nucleotides match TRBD2. This CDR3 spans 15 amino acids. Germline V gives CDR1 SGHRS, CDR2 YFSETQ. The V gene end was trimmed by 4 bases and the J gene end by 1 base; junction bases not matched to a gene: 7. CDR3 residues: CASSPPKRGSYEQYF. Here the CDR3 DNA reads TGCGCCAGCAGCCCGCCTAAGCGGGGGTCCTACGAGCAGTACTTC.

The CDR3, as DNA: TGTGCCAGCAGTTTCTCCGGGACAGGGGGTCAGCCCCAGCATTTT. It encodes CASSFSGTGGQPQHF. The rearrangement links TRBV28 to TRBJ1-5; 11 nucleotides line up with TRBD1. V shed 3 bases and J 6 bases; nucleotides not matched to a gene: 4. The CDR3 contains 15 residues. Germline-derived CDR1 and CDR2 are MDHEN and SYDVKM.

As to this clone: Other nucleotide sequences in the sample specify the same CDR3. The gene calls are TRBV28 and TRBJ1-5; D call uncertain. V shed 3 bases and J shed 4 bases, with 4 bases lying between them. CDR3 length: 12 amino acids. CDR1 is MDHEN and CDR2 is SYDVKM in the germline V gene. The CDR3 protein is CASSLLNQPQHF. The CDR3 coding sequence is TGTGCCAGCAGTTTGTTAAATCAGCCCCAGCATTTT.

The rearrangement uses TRBV4-1 and TRBJ1-6; D is uncertain. The ends were cut back, 4 bases at V and 7 bases at J, with 14 bases in the middle. Germline V gene data show CDR1 as MGHRA and CDR2 as YSYEKL. This CDR3 contains 15 residues. The CDR3 region has the DNA TGCGCCAGCAGCCCCCAGGTCTTTCCGAATTCACCCCTCCACTTT. Translation gives CASSPQVFPNSPLHF.

A word on this clone: This specimen includes other DNA sequences encoding the same CDR3. This rearrangement joins TRBV5-1 to TRBJ2-1; D remains ambiguous. The CDR3 spans 13 residues. Per the germline V gene, CDR1 is SGHRS and CDR2 is YFSETQ. V dropped 0 bases and J dropped 7 bases, with 8 bases sitting between them. This CDR3 reads CASSLVGMNEQFF. The DNA of the CDR3 is TGCGCCAGCAGCTTGGTAGGTATGAATGAGCAGTTCTTC. Full variable domain (outside the CDR3, taken from reference TRBV5-1 and TRBJ2-1): KAGVTQTPRYLIKTRGQQVTLSCSPISGHRSVSWYQQTPGQGLQFLFEYFSETQRNKGNFPGRFSGRQFSNSRSEMNVSTLELGDSALYLCASSLVGMNEQFFGPGTRLTVL.

With regard to this clone: Other DNA variants within this sample encode the same CDR3. The genes are TRBV28 and TRBJ1-5; D is perhaps TRBD1 (6 bases). The germline gives CDR1 MDHEN, CDR2 SYDVKM. The CDR3 has 14 residues. V lost 4 bases and J lost 3, with 10 bases in between. Written as DNA, the CDR3 is TGTGCCAGCAGTTCGGGGACATCCAATCAGCCCCAGCATTTT. It specifies CASSSGTSNQPQHF.

The genes are TRBV5-1 and TRBJ2-5; TRBD1 matches 9 bases. From germline, CDR1 is SGHRS and CDR2 YFSETQ. This CDR3 is built from 13 residues. V was clipped by 4 bases and J by 4 bases; unmatched bases: 2. The CDR3 nucleotides read TGCGCCAGCAGCACGGACAGGGGAGAGACCCAGTACTTC. The encoded protein is CASSTDRGETQYF.

About this clone itself: Other DNA sequences in the sample encode the same CDR3. This chain links TRBV5-1 with TRBJ2-5; 7 nucleotides line up with TRBD1. The CDR3 runs 14 residues. CDR1 is SGHRS, CDR2 YFSETQ, per germline. Unmatched junction bases numbered 2, after V lost 1 base and J lost 2 bases. CDR3 nucleotides: TGCGCCAGCAGCTTGACAGGGGTACAAGAGACCCAGTACTTC. Residues: CASSLTGVQETQYF.

The rearrangement links TRBV6-5 to TRBJ2-1, with 10 bases lining up with TRBD2. J was trimmed by 8 bases and V by 2 bases; bases with no gene match: 9. This CDR3 spans 16 amino acids. The germline V gene has CDR1 MNHEY and CDR2 SVGAGI. This chain's CDR3 is CASSYAILAGRDEQFF. CDR3 nucleotide sequence: TGTGCCAGCAGTTACGCGATACTAGCGGGACGCGATGAGCAGTTCTTC.

This chain links TRBV5-8 with TRBJ1-1; TRBD1 might be the D (6 bases). This CDR3 is built from 15 residues. CDR1 is SGHTS, CDR2 YDEGEE, per germline. V dropped 9 bases and J dropped 1 base, with 19 bases sitting between them. The chain's CDR3 is CATQLRGVRNTEAFF. The DNA of the CDR3 is TGTGCCACTCAACTGAGGGGGGTACGGAACACTGAAGCTTTCTTT.

This chain uses TRBV11-2 with TRBJ2-3; 8 positions agree with TRBD1. V shed 4 bases and J 11 bases; nucleotides not matched to a gene: 2. The CDR3 loop spans 11 amino acids. Germline V lookup: CDR1 SGHAT, CDR2 FQNNGV. The CDR3 here is CASSSGTGQYF. DNA of the CDR3: TGTGCCAGCAGCTCCGGGACAGGGCAGTATTTT. Full variable domain (missing parts from reference TRBV11-2 and TRBJ2-3): EAGVAQSPRYKIIEKRQSVAFWCNPISGHATLYWYQQILGQGPKLLIQFQNNGVVDDSQLPKDRFSAERLKGVDSTLKIQPAKLEDSAVYLCASSSGTGQYFGPGTRLTVL.

V is TRBV6-5 and J is TRBJ1-1; D ambiguous. The CDR3 covers 14 residues. The ends were cut back, 4 bases at V and 1 base at J, with 10 bases in the middle. CDR1 is MNHEY and CDR2 is SVGAGI in the germline V gene. CDR3 sequence (DNA): TGTGCCAGCAGTTCTCTAAAGGGGAACACTGAAGCTTTCTTT. It codes for CASSSLKGNTEAFF.

V gene TRBV19 combines with J gene TRBJ2-7, with D possibly being TRBD1 (5 bases). V shed 10 bases and J shed 4 bases, with 20 bases lying between them. Germline V gene lookup returns CDR1 LNHDA and CDR2 SQIVND (reference sequence). This CDR3 is 14 amino acids long. Here the CDR3 reads CATRVDSRYYEQYF. CDR3 nucleotides: TGTGCCACGAGAGTCGACAGTCGATATTACGAGCAGTACTTC.

The chain joins TRBV6-6 to TRBJ2-3; D not resolved. V lost 2 bases and J 6 bases, leaving 6 bases between the germline ends. CDR1 is MNHNY, CDR2 SVGAGI, per germline (reference sequence). The CDR3 has 12 amino acids. CDR3 loop: CASSYDRDTQYF. Written as DNA, the CDR3 is TGTGCCAGCAGTTACGATCGGGATACGCAGTATTTT.

The chain joins TRBV10-3 to TRBJ2-7; possibly TRBD1 for D (6 bases). V lost 6 bases and J lost 1, with 10 bases in between. Germline V lookup: CDR1 ENHRY, CDR2 SYGVKD. This CDR3 is built from 13 residues. The CDR3 sequence is CAISPQGSYEQYF. The CDR3 DNA is TGTGCCATCAGCCCACAGGGATCCTACGAGCAGTACTTC.

J is TRBJ2-5 and V is TRBV9; D not certain. V lost 0 bases and J 2 bases, leaving 14 bases between the germline ends. The CDR3 has 16 amino acids. CDR1 and CDR2 (germline): SGDLS, YYNGEE. For the CDR3, the DNA is TGTGCCAGCAGCGTAGGCCCCCGGACGGGTCAAGAGACCCAGTACTTC. Translated: CASSVGPRTGQETQYF.

With respect to this clone: Other DNA sequences in the same sample also yield this CDR3. This chain links TRBV28 with TRBJ2-7; D remains ambiguous. CDR3 length equals 12 residues. Germline V gene data show CDR1 as MDHEN and CDR2 as SYDVKM. Trimming removed 5 bases from V and 2 bases from J, with 7 bases in between. CDR3 DNA: TGTGCCAGCAGTCCTGGGCCCTACGAGCAGTACTTC. It yields the protein CASSPGPYEQYF.

The chain uses TRBV14 and TRBJ2-4; D gene ambiguous. Germline CDR1 and CDR2: SGHDN and FVKESK. The CDR3 spans 14 residues. V was clipped by 3 bases and J by 2 bases, with 8 bases between them. CDR3 region: CASSHGQPKNIQYF. The CDR3 nucleotides are TGTGCCAGCAGCCATGGGCAACCCAAAAACATTCAGTACTTC.

The chain carries TRBV15 and TRBJ1-1; no definite D call. The CDR3 has 16 residues. Germline values: CDR1 LNHNV, CDR2 YYDKDF (reference sequence). V lost 0 bases to trimming and J lost 1 base, with 12 bases between them. CDR3 sequence: CATSRDGLGWNTEAFF. The CDR3 nucleotides are TGTGCCACCAGCAGAGATGGGCTCGGGTGGAACACTGAAGCTTTCTTT.

A single count supports this clone. The chain is built from TRBV19 and TRBJ2-7, with 9 positions matching TRBD1. The J segment lost 5 bases and the V segment lost 10 bases, leaving 6 bases of the junction unmatched. CDR1 and CDR2 (germline): LNHDA, SQIVND (reference sequence). The CDR3 extends over 12 amino acids. In DNA, the CDR3 is TGTGCCACCACAGGGGGCCCAAACGAGCAGTACTTC. It is translated as CATTGGPNEQYF.

The chain employs TRBV10-1 and TRBJ2-1; TRBD1 is a possible D gene (5 bases). The CDR3 is 14 amino acids. The V end was cut by 6 bases, the J end by 5 bases, with 14 bases between. The germline V gene encodes CDR1 WNHNN and CDR2 SYGVQD (reference sequence). CDR3: CASRKDMFNNEQFF. The CDR3 coding sequence is TGCGCCAGCAGGAAGGACATGTTCAACAATGAGCAGTTCTTC.

This clone was counted a single time. V and J are TRBV29-1 and TRBJ2-2, with D tentatively TRBD2 (6 bases). CDR3 length equals 14 residues. V was pared by 7 bases and J by 0 bases, with 12 bases between. Germline V gene lookup returns CDR1 SQVTM and CDR2 ANQGSEA. The CDR3 nucleotides are TGCAGCGCCCGGGAGTTTTCGAACACCGGGGAGCTGTTTTTT. Residues: CSAREFSNTGELFF.

As for this clone: Within the sample, other DNA sequences also encode this same CDR3. The rearrangement uses TRBV6-5 and TRBJ2-4, with a possible D match to TRBD2 (5 bases). Germline lookup yields CDR1 MNHEY and CDR2 SVGAGI. Trimming removed 6 bases from V and 0 bases from J, with 6 bases in between. This CDR3 is 13 amino acids long. CDR3 region: CASSRGAKNIQYF. Written as DNA, the CDR3 is TGTGCCAGCAGCCGGGGAGCCAAAAACATTCAGTACTTC.